This TCR beta chain emerged from a study of radiotherapy plus CTLA-4 blockade in lung cancer. Study-level information: With approximately 33% of patients having disease control, objective responses were seen in roughly 18%. Study results and limitations: Expansion in blood of tumor-derived TCR clones was seen after radiotherapy plus ipilimumab. How blood T cell clones changed early, along with interferon-beta, reportedly forecast response best.

On this clone: Its cognate antigen is unknown.

V was trimmed by 5 bases and J by 10 bases, leaving 9 bases between them. This CDR3 contains 12 residues. Germline CDR1 SGHTA, CDR2 FQGTGA. Repertoires were generated with immunoSEQ multiplex PCR, while TCRdb's copy carries only in-frame clones and drops some. The sample consists of tens of thousands of clones, 70% to 90% of them appearing once. Enrolled patients, whose metastatic non-small-cell lung cancer was chemo-refractory, received focal radiation plus CTLA-4 blockade with ipilimumab. The material was peripheral blood, obtained from a patient treated with radiotherapy plus ipilimumab. The clonotype was recovered from a human donor with non-small cell lung cancer that progressed on radiotherapy plus ipilimumab. The chain uses TRBV7-3 and TRBJ1-6, with a weak D call TRBD1 (5 bases). The CDR3 region has the DNA TGTGCCAGCAGCAGAGGGGCCTCACCCCTCCACTTT. This gives the protein CASSRGASPLHF.